Listed below are T cell receptor beta chains from one sample, sequenced in a study of Graves' ophthalmopathy and Graves' hyperthyroidism. MiXCR, applied by TCRdb to the multiplex PCR reads, yields one record per CDR3 protein. The sample lists around 1,000,000 distinct CDR3 sequences, roughly 35% occurring once. The material sequenced was peripheral blood or thyroid tissue (not recorded which). The receptor source for this set is an adult man with Graves' hyperthyroidism. CDR3s include the opening cysteine and the closing phenylalanine or tryptophan. The D gene is left open where the match is weak. Only some rows state a clone size, as once, few, many or a class for expanded clones.

V gene: TRBV12-3/TRBV12-4
J gene: TRBJ1-2
clone size: few
D gene: TRBD1
CDR3 protein: CASSFQDRVDGYTF
CDR3 DNA: TGTGCCAGCAGTTTCCAGGACAGGGTCGATGGCTACACCTTC

V gene: TRBV12-3/TRBV12-4
J gene: TRBJ1-4
clone size: many
D gene: -
CDR3 protein: CASSLARAANEKLFF
CDR3 DNA: TGTGCCAGCAGTTTAGCCCGGGCCGCCAATGAAAAACTGTTTTTT

V gene: TRBV7-8
J gene: TRBJ1-5
clone size: many
D gene: -
CDR3 protein: CASSLGGINQPQHF
CDR3 DNA: TGTGCCAGCAGCTTGGGGGGAATCAATCAGCCCCAGCATTTT

V gene: TRBV12-3/TRBV12-4
J gene: TRBJ2-7
clone size: many
D gene: TRBD2
CDR3 protein: CASSFSSSGRYEQYF
CDR3 DNA: TGTGCCAGCAGTTTCTCGTCTAGCGGGAGATACGAGCAGTACTTC

V gene: TRBV6-1
J gene: TRBJ1-5
clone size: -
D gene: TRBD1
CDR3 protein: CASSEATGQRPQHF
CDR3 DNA: TGTGCCAGCAGTGAAGCGACGGGACAGAGGCCCCAGCATTTT

V gene: TRBV13
J gene: TRBJ2-5
clone size: many
D gene: -
CDR3 protein: CASSPRLEETQYF
CDR3 DNA: TGTGCCAGCAGCCCGAGGTTAGAAGAGACCCAGTACTTC

V gene: TRBV4-3
J gene: TRBJ1-1
clone size: -
D gene: -
CDR3 protein: CASSQGALNTEAFF
CDR3 DNA: TGCGCCAGCAGCCAGGGGGCGCTAAACACTGAAGCTTTCTTT

V gene: TRBV7-2
J gene: TRBJ2-5
clone size: many
D gene: -
CDR3 protein: CASSLEPFGTQYF
CDR3 DNA: TGTGCCAGCAGCTTAGAACCCTTTGGGACCCAGTACTTC

V gene: TRBV7-2
J gene: TRBJ2-7
clone size: many
D gene: TRBD1
CDR3 protein: CASSLQGVEQYF
CDR3 DNA: TGTGCCAGCAGTTTGCAGGGGGTCGAGCAGTACTTC

V gene: TRBV20-1
J gene: TRBJ1-6
clone size: -
D gene: -
CDR3 protein: CSARVRNSPLHF
CDR3 DNA: TGCAGTGCTAGAGTGCGCAATTCACCCCTCCACTTT

V gene: TRBV12-3/TRBV12-4
J gene: TRBJ1-6
clone size: -
D gene: -
CDR3 protein: CASTRWGSYNSPLHF
CDR3 DNA: TGTGCCAGCACCAGATGGGGCTCCTATAATTCACCCCTCCACTTT

V gene: TRBV24-1
J gene: TRBJ2-1
clone size: -
D gene: TRBD1
CDR3 protein: CATSDFPGGHEQFF
CDR3 DNA: TGTGCCACCAGTGATTTTCCAGGGGGTCATGAGCAGTTCTTC

V gene: TRBV28
J gene: TRBJ1-2
clone size: -
D gene: -
CDR3 protein: CASRHTGNGYTF
CDR3 DNA: TGTGCCAGCAGGCATACAGGGAATGGCTACACCTTC

V gene: TRBV5-5
J gene: TRBJ1-5
clone size: few
D gene: -
CDR3 protein: CASSLNGISGNQPQHF
CDR3 DNA: TGTGCCAGCAGCTTGAACGGTATAAGTGGAAATCAGCCCCAGCATTTT

V gene: TRBV10-3
J gene: TRBJ2-7
clone size: -
D gene: TRBD2
CDR3 protein: CASGRANEQYF
CDR3 DNA: TGTGCTAGCGGGAGGGCCAACGAGCAGTACTTC

V gene: TRBV20-1
J gene: TRBJ1-1
clone size: -
D gene: -
CDR3 protein: CSATLQGMNTEAFF
CDR3 DNA: TGCAGTGCTACCTTACAGGGAATGAACACTGAAGCTTTCTTT